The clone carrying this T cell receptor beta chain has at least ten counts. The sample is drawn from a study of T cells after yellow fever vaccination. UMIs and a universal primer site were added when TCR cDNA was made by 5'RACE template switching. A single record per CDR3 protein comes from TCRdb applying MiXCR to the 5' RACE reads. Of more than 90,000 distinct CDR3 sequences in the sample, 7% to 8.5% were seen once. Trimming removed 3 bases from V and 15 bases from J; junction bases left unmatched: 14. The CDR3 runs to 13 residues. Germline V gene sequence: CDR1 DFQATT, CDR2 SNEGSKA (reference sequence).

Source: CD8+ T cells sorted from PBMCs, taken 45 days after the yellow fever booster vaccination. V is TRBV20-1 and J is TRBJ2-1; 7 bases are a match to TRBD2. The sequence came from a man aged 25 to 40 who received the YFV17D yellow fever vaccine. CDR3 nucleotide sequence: TGCAGTGCTAGTGAGGGAGGGCCGCAGGAAGGGTTCTTC. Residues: CSASEGGPQEGFF.